This T cell receptor (beta chain) is drawn from a study of blood T cell repertoires in COVID-19. This CDR3 region has 15 residues. Germline CDR1 is SGHDT and CDR2 is YYEEEE. Trimming removed 4 bases from V and 2 bases from J; junction bases left unmatched: 6. Some clones are missing from TCRdb's copy, which holds only in-frame ones; the method was immunoSEQ multiplex PCR. The data contain a few hundred thousand clones, 85% to 90% of them singletons. The sample taken for sequencing was PBMCs or T cells enriched from blood (not recorded which). The rearrangement links TRBV5-6 to TRBJ2-3, with 8 bases fitting TRBD2. The clonotype originates from a man in his thirties or forties who had recovered from COVID-19. The CDR3: CASSPTSELTDTQYF. The CDR3 region has the DNA TGTGCCAGCAGCCCGACTAGCGAACTCACAGATACGCAGTATTTT.